This TCR beta chain was profiled in a study of regulatory T cells in long-lasting Graves disease. CDR1 and CDR2 from the germline V gene are MNHNS and SASEGT. CDR3 size: 13 residues. Losses at the gene ends were 6 bases for V and 5 bases for J; bases not matched to a gene: 6. Libraries of TCR beta came from iRepertoire HTBI primers plus Arm-PCR of CDR3 regions. TCRdb re-derived calls from the multiplex PCR reads in MiXCR, one entry per CDR3 protein. Of 420,000 or so distinct CDR3 sequences detected, 15% to 20% appear once; the ten largest clones hold roughly 23%. The time point: newly diagnosed GD, antithyroid drugs for less than 3 months. PBMC-extracted RNA yielded the TCR library. This clonotype came up a few times. This sample was shared with a second study, whose subject was T cells in Graves' hyperthyroidism and ophthalmopathy.

The material was peripheral blood mononuclear cells (PBMCs), obtained at new diagnosis, from a patient treated with antithyroid drugs. The chain recombines TRBV6-1 with TRBJ2-5, with 7 positions matching TRBD1. The clonotype comes from a woman aged 18 to 35 with Graves disease. The CDR3 DNA is TGTGCCAGCAGGGTGAGGGGGCTTGAGACCCAGTACTTC. Encoded protein: CASRVRGLETQYF.